There are a few counts of the clone carrying this T cell receptor (beta chain). CDR3 length: 14 residues. V was clipped by 4 bases and J by 3 bases; unmatched bases: 4. The sample belongs to a study of identical twins. A template switching step contributed a universal primer site, while unique molecular identifiers were present in the cDNA. TCRdb ran MiXCR on the 5' RACE reads and lists one entry per CDR3 protein. The data contain roughly 1.6 million distinct CDR3 sequences, 32% of them seen just once; the ten biggest clones take up about 0.25%. The V call is TRBV12-3 or TRBV12-4, the J call TRBJ1-1; the match to TRBD1 covers 8 bases. The receptor's source is a newborn girl in good health. The source material was cord blood. The CDR3 region has the DNA TGTGCCAGCAGTTCATACAGGGGGGACACTGAAGCTTTCTTT. Amino acid sequence: CASSSYRGDTEAFF.